This passage covers 7 T cell receptor beta chains from one sample sequenced in a study of shared clonotypes between healthy human individuals. Sequencing was performed with immunoSEQ multiplex PCR; in TCRdb, only in-frame clones are kept and a portion is missing. Counted here are 1.5 million to 2.5 million clones, about 95% occurring once; the ten biggest clones make up around 1%. It was CD45RO-negative cells, positively selected for CCR7, that made up naive CD8 cells, with terminally differentiated effector memory CD45RA+ cells excluded. The source material was naive CD8+ T cells sorted from blood. The origin of the receptors is a man between 18 and 29 years old in good health.

This chain links TRBV27 with TRBJ2-7, with D unresolved. Germline assignment: CDR1 MNHEY and CDR2 SMNVEV (reference sequence). The germline V and J ends were trimmed by 8 bases and 6 bases, with 17 bases remaining between them. The CDR3 runs 13 residues. CDR3 residues: CASSLDPMLEQYF. The CDR3 DNA reads TGTGCCAGCTCCCTCGACCCGATGCTCGAGCAGTACTTC.

The chain couples TRBV7-6 to TRBJ2-7; possibly TRBD1 or TRBD2 for D (5 bases each). The CDR3 runs 13 residues. The germline V gene has CDR1 SGHVS and CDR2 FNYEAQ. The ends were cut back, 1 base at V and 7 bases at J, with 11 bases in the middle. CDR3 in DNA: TGTGCCAGCAGCTTAGGGGACCCCGGTGAGCAGTACTTC. Its translation: CASSLGDPGEQYF. The full variable domain, in which reference TRBV7-6 and TRBJ2-7 provide the parts outside the CDR3, is GAGVSQSPRYKVTKRGQDVALRCDPISGHVSLYWYRQALGQGPEFLTYFNYEAQQDKSGLPNDRFSAERPEGSISTLTIQRTEQRDSAMYRCASSLGDPGEQYFGPGTRLTVT.

The chain recombines TRBV4-1 with TRBJ1-4; no reliable D call. Germline V gives CDR1 MGHRA, CDR2 YSYEKL. V was trimmed by 5 bases and J by 8 bases, leaving 15 bases between them. This CDR3 spans 14 amino acids. CDR3 nucleotide sequence: TGCGCCAGCAGCGGATTCGGGTCGGCCGAAAAACTGTTTTTT. Its translation: CASSGFGSAEKLFF.

The chain has TRBV4-1 and TRBJ1-4, with D perhaps matching TRBD1 (5 bases). The CDR3 is 16 amino acids. Looked up from germline, CDR1 is MGHRA and CDR2 is YSYEKL. V was clipped by 5 bases and J by 0 bases, with 13 bases between them. The CDR3 nucleotides are TGCGCCAGCAGCACCAGGGAGGGTGCAACTAATGAAAAACTGTTTTTT. Translated: CASSTREGATNEKLFF.

About this clone itself: This specimen includes other DNA sequences encoding the same CDR3. The CDR3 DNA reads as TGTGCCAGCAGTTACGTCGGCGGGGCAGATACGCAGTATTTT. Its protein product is CASSYVGGADTQYF. The V call is TRBV6-5, the J call TRBJ2-3, with a weak D call TRBD2 (6 bases). The CDR3 covers 14 residues. Between the trimmed V and J ends, which lost 2 bases and 4 bases, there was a span of 10 bases. From germline, CDR1 is MNHEY and CDR2 SVGAGI.

The genes are TRBV4-3 and TRBJ2-5; the D gene could be TRBD1 or TRBD2 (5 bases each). Germline V gives CDR1 LGHNA, CDR2 YSLEER. The CDR3 is 16 amino acids. V lost 1 base and J 5 bases, leaving 17 bases between the germline ends. The chain's CDR3 is CASSQGREGPGETQYF. CDR3 nucleotides: TGCGCCAGCAGCCAAGGGCGAGAGGGGCCGGGGGAGACCCAGTACTTC.

The chain uses TRBV28 and TRBJ2-2; TRBD1 agrees at 7 bases. After removal of 6 bases from V and 4 bases from J, the junction contained 5 bases not matched to a gene. Germline CDR1 reads MDHEN; CDR2 reads SYDVKM. The CDR3 is made up of 14 amino acids. CDR3 residues: CASSKTGSTGELFF. The CDR3 DNA follows: TGTGCCAGCAGCAAGACAGGGAGCACCGGGGAGCTGTTTTTT.